The source of this T cell receptor beta chain is a study of OX40 agonist ivuxolimab in advanced cancers. On the study more broadly: Patients were infused with ivuxolimab every 2 weeks at 0.01 to 10 mg/kg.

There are 16 residues in the CDR3. In germline, CDR1 is SGHVS, CDR2 FNYEAQ. The V end was cut by 1 base, the J end by 0 bases, with 12 bases between. The table came from immunoSEQ multiplex PCR; TCRdb's copy has only in-frame clones and leaves some out. Counted here are some 90,000 clones, around 87% occurring once; the ten biggest clones make up about 4%. This clone occurred once. Material: CD4+ or CD8+ T cells sorted from blood, obtained in a trial of the OX40 agonist ivuxolimab. This receptor was obtained from an adult with an advanced solid tumor such as melanoma, head and neck, liver or kidney cancer. The genes are TRBV7-6 and TRBJ1-1, with a weak D call TRBD1 (6 bases). CDR3 sequence (DNA): TGTGCCAGCAGCTTAGATCACAGGGCGATGAACACTGAAGCTTTCTTT. Translated, it gives CASSLDHRAMNTEAFF.